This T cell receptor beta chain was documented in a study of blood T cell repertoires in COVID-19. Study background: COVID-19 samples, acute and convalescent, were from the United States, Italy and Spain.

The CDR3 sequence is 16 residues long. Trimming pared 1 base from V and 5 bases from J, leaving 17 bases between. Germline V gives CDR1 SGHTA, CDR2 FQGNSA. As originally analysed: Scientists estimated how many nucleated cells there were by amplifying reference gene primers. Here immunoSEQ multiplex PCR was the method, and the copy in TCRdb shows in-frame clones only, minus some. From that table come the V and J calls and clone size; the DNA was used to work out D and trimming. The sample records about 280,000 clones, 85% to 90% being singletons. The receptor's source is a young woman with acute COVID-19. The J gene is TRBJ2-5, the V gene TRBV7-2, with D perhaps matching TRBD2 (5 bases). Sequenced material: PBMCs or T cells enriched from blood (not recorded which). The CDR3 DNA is TGTGCCAGCAGCTTAGAGTCTAGCCGGGTATGGGAGACCCAGTACTTC. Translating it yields CASSLESSRVWETQYF.